The clone carrying this T cell receptor (beta chain) was found many times. Its antigen is still unknown. Original processing notes: It was from CDR3 differences across clinicopathological groups that a distant-metastasis classifier for papillary thyroid cancer was built. TCRdb reprocessed the PCR reads using MiXCR. TCRdb, not the authors, supplied the V and J calls. The sample yields some 64,000 clones, more than 3.5% seen once. CDR1 is LGHDT, CDR2 YNNKEL, per germline (reference sequence). The CDR3 is made up of 16 amino acids. V was cut by 4 bases and J by 1 base, with 14 bases left in between. The data were taken from a study of metastatic and nonmetastatic thyroid tumors. Study summary: The study looked at repertoires side by side in blood and in tumor or nodule tissue from malignant and benign thyroid patients.

Whole-study findings and limits: Relative to benign nodules, malignant thyroid tumors were reportedly characterized by significantly elevated TCR beta diversity in blood and tumor.

No treatment of any kind had been given to any patient before thyroid surgery. Sequenced input: blood. The receptor was derived from a female donor with papillary thyroid cancer or a benign thyroid nodule (not recorded which). Some clones in this sample may be carry-over from other donors' samples. This rearrangement joins TRBV3-1 to TRBJ1-3; D is possibly TRBD1 (5 bases). In DNA, the CDR3 is TGTGCCAGCAGCCTCTTAACCAGGGTTTCTGGAAACACCATATATTTT. Translating gives CASSLLTRVSGNTIYF. Full variable domain (outside the CDR3, taken from reference TRBV3-1 and TRBJ1-3): DTAVSQTPKYLVTQMGNDKSIKCEQNLGHDTMYWYKQDSKKFLKIMFSYNNKELIINETVPNRFSPKSPDKAHLNLHINSLELGDSAVYFCASSLLTRVSGNTIYFGEGSWLTVV.